The 11 T cell receptor beta chains presented below share a single source sample, sequenced in a study of blood T cell repertoires in COVID-19. Only in-frame clones appear in the TCRdb table, and some are missing; sequencing was by immunoSEQ multiplex PCR. The sample holds about 300,000 clones, under 90% seen once. Sequenced material: PBMCs or T cells enriched from blood (not recorded which). The source of these receptors is a man in his fifties or sixties who had recovered from COVID-19.

Worth noting for this clone: This sample also contains other DNA sequences that code for the same CDR3. The chain employs TRBV28 and TRBJ1-2; D not resolved. Trimming removed 2 bases from V and 1 base from J, with 5 bases in between. The CDR3 covers 13 residues. Germline loops: CDR1 MDHEN, CDR2 SYDVKM. CDR3 amino acids: CASSLAGNYGYTF. In DNA form, the CDR3 reads TGTGCCAGCAGTTTAGCCGGTAACTATGGCTACACCTTC.

This sequence joins TRBV9 and TRBJ2-2; D perhaps matches TRBD1 (6 bases). The CDR3 consists of 16 residues. Germline loops: CDR1 SGDLS, CDR2 YYNGEE. The V end lost 0 bases, the J end lost 1 base, and 10 bases lay between the germline ends. CDR3 DNA: TGTGCCAGCAGCGTAGTTGGACAGATGAACACCGGGGAGCTGTTTTTT. As protein: CASSVVGQMNTGELFF.

The chain joins TRBV7-9 to TRBJ2-7; the match to TRBD1 covers 8 bases. The V segment lost 2 bases and the J segment 5 bases; nucleotides outside the gene matches: 5. Germline CDR1 SEHNR, CDR2 FQNEAQ (reference sequence). The length of the CDR3 is 14 residues. The CDR3 protein is CASSLMTGEDEQYF. The CDR3 DNA reads as TGTGCCAGCAGCTTAATGACAGGGGAGGACGAGCAGTACTTC.

The chain has TRBV5-1 and TRBJ2-5; 8 nucleotides align to TRBD2. Germline V gene sequence: CDR1 SGHRS, CDR2 YFSETQ. Germline trimming cut 4 bases from V and 4 bases from J; bases unmatched to any gene: 6. The CDR3 length is 14 residues. The CDR3 here is CASSPRGLGETQYF. The CDR3 nucleotides read TGCGCCAGCAGCCCTAGGGGACTAGGAGAGACCCAGTACTTC. The variable domain in full, with the rest retrieved from reference TRBV5-1 and TRBJ2-5, is KAGVTQTPRYLIKTRGQQVTLSCSPISGHRSVSWYQQTPGQGLQFLFEYFSETQRNKGNFPGRFSGRQFSNSRSEMNVSTLELGDSALYLCASSPRGLGETQYFGPGTRLLVL.

The chain joins TRBV5-1 to TRBJ2-7; D is possibly TRBD1 (6 bases). The CDR3 has 19 residues. The V gene lost 3 bases and the J gene lost 0 bases, with 25 bases spanning the gap. CDR1 is SGHRS, CDR2 YFSETQ, per germline. The CDR3 DNA reads as TGCGCCAGCAGCTCGGACAGCCGGGACGCCTGGATGGCCTCCTACGAGCAGTACTTC. Translated: CASSSDSRDAWMASYEQYF.

V gene TRBV19 combines with J gene TRBJ1-2; weak D call: TRBD1 (6 bases). The CDR3 is made up of 14 amino acids. CDR1 is LNHDA and CDR2 is SQIVND in the germline V gene (reference sequence). Trimming shortened V by 6 bases and J by 7 bases, and 18 bases separated the two germline ends. Here the CDR3 reads CASSPRGEVFGYTF. The CDR3 coding sequence is TGTGCCAGTAGCCCCAGGGGTGAAGTTTTTGGCTACACCTTC.

This clone was seen only a few times. CDR3 nucleotides: TGTGCCAGCAGTTTTTCGCCTGGGGACAGGGGGACCAAACGGCATGAAAAACTGTTTTTT. Its protein is CASSFSPGDRGTKRHEKLFF. This chain links TRBV6-2 or TRBV6-3 with TRBJ1-4; 11 bases align to TRBD1. V was clipped by 4 bases and J by 6 bases; unmatched bases: 19. This CDR3 comprises 20 residues. Germline lookup yields CDR1 MNHEY and CDR2 SVGEGT.

This sequence joins TRBV3-1 (or the pseudogene TRBV3-2) and TRBJ2-7, with a tentative D call TRBD1 (6 bases). The CDR3 totals 17 residues. V was clipped by 0 bases and J by 3 bases, with 18 bases between them. Germline V gene data show CDR1 as LGHDT and CDR2 as YNNKEL (reference sequence). For the CDR3, the DNA is TGTGCCAGCAGCCAAGATTTTAGGGACAAGGGGGTCTACGAGCAGTACTTC. It encodes CASSQDFRDKGVYEQYF.

The chain uses TRBV5-1 and TRBJ2-7; possibly TRBD2 for D (5 bases). Germline loops: CDR1 SGHRS, CDR2 YFSETQ. V lost 5 bases, J lost 2 bases, and 11 bases lay in between. This CDR3 contains 13 residues. The CDR3 DNA reads TGCGCCAGCAGTTCCGGGATAACCTACGAGCAGTACTTC. Translated: CASSSGITYEQYF.

The chain uses TRBV6-1 and TRBJ1-4, with TRBD1 as a possible D gene (6 bases). The CDR3 loop spans 17 amino acids. Germline V gives CDR1 MNHNS, CDR2 SASEGT. Trimming took 2 bases from V and 0 from J, leaving 13 bases between them. The CDR3 bases are TGTGCCAGCAGTGAATACCGCAGGGGCGCAACTAATGAAAAACTGTTTTTT. Encoded protein: CASSEYRRGATNEKLFF.

This sequence joins TRBV5-4 and TRBJ2-1; 8 positions agree with TRBD1. Trimming took 4 bases from V and 7 from J; bases not matched to a gene: 7. Per the germline V gene, CDR1 is SGHNT and CDR2 is YYREEE (reference sequence). The CDR3 runs 14 residues. CDR3 sequence (DNA): TGTGCCAGCAGCCTGGACAGGGTTAGAAATGAGCAGTTCTTC. It translates to CASSLDRVRNEQFF.